This TCR beta chain was sequenced in a study of cytomegalovirus exposure and HLA in healthy donors. PCR was performed using 60 Vbeta and 13 Jbeta primers. Repertoires were generated with immunoSEQ multiplex PCR, while TCRdb's copy carries only in-frame clones and drops some. In the table there are 150,000 or so clones, more than 60% of which are singletons. Germline V CDR1 and CDR2: LNHDA, SQIVND (reference sequence). V shed 7 bases, J shed 2 bases, and the junction held 8 bases outside the gene matches. The length of the CDR3 is 14 residues. This rearrangement joins TRBV19 to TRBJ2-7; 7 nucleotides line up with TRBD1. Sequencing input: PBMCs. The receptor was derived from a man in his forties or fifties in good health and CMV-seropositive. Here the CDR3 DNA reads TGTGCCAGTACCCCCCGGGACAGCCCCTACGAGCAGTACTTC. It specifies CASTPRDSPYEQYF.